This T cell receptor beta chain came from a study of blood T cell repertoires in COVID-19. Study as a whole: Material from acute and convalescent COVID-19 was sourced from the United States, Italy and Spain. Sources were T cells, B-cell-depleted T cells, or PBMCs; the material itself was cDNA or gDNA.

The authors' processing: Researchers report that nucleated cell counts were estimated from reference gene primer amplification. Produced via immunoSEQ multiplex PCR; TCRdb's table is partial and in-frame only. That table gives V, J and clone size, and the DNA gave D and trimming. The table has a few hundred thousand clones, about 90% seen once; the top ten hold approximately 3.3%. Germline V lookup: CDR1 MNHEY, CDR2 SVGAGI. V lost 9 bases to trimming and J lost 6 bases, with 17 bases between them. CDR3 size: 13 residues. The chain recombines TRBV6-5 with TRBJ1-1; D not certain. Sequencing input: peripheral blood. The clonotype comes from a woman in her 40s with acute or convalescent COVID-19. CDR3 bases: TGTGCCAGTCGTGATATCCGGGGAGCTGAAGCTTTCTTT. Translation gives CASRDIRGAEAFF.